The 17 T cell receptor beta chains presented below share a single source sample, sequenced in a study of T cell clonality in common variable immunodeficiency. Generated by immunoSEQ multiplex PCR, the TCRdb table keeps only in-frame clones and is missing some. The sample has about 64,000 clones, none seen only once. The sample was peripheral blood mononuclear cells. These receptors were collected from a person aged 18 to 75 in good health.

This clone has ten or more counts. The read stops 3 residues short of the end of the CDR3; the missing end is completed from the germline J gene. This chain links TRBV20-1 with TRBJ2-1; maybe TRBD2 (7 bases). V was trimmed by 0 bases and J by 5 bases, leaving 11 bases between them. CDR1 is DFQATT, CDR2 SNEGSKA, per germline (reference sequence). The CDR3 extends over 14 amino acids. Partial CDR3 DNA: TGCAGTGCTAGAGAACGGGGGGCTCACAATGAG. Translation: CSARERGAHNE. The whole CDR3 protein is CSARERGAHNEQFF.

This clone appeared many times. This CDR3 reads CASSLGGGEQPQHF. Partial CDR3 DNA: TGTGCCAGCAGCTTAGGGGGCGGGGAGCAGCCC. V gene TRBV7-9 combines with J gene TRBJ1-5; TRBD1 might be the D (5 bases). The observed sequence ends 3 residues before the CDR3 terminus, with the missing tail filled in from the germline J gene. Germline assignment: CDR1 SEHNR and CDR2 FQNEAQ (reference sequence). The CDR3 is made up of 14 amino acids. The V end was cut by 1 base, the J end by 7 bases, with 11 bases between.

The table lists this clone with many counts. The read is 3 residues too short to cover the CDR3 end, so that end is filled in from the germline J gene. V usage is TRBV2 and J usage is TRBJ2-7; 7 bases are shared with TRBD1. In germline, CDR1 is SNHLY, CDR2 FYNNEI. Trimming took 10 bases from V and 4 from J; bases not matched to a gene: 16. The CDR3 covers 15 residues. The sequenced part of the CDR3 DNA is TGTGCCACCAGGGGAGAGCCGGGACAGAATTACGAG. It codes for CATRGEPGQNYE. The full CDR3 protein reads CATRGEPGQNYEQYF.

The table lists this clone with many counts. The CDR3 loop reads CASSPYPQGGGYTF. The sequenced CDR3 bases are TGTGCCAGCTCCCCCTATCCCCAGGGTGGTGGC. The V call is TRBV18, the J call TRBJ1-2; TRBD1 is a possible D gene (5 bases). Read coverage stops 3 residues before the CDR3 terminus; the germline J gene supplies the remainder. The CDR3 has 14 amino acids. The germline V gene has CDR1 KGHSH and CDR2 LQKENI. V dropped 6 bases and J dropped 7 bases, with 18 bases sitting between them.

In this sample, this clone turned up many times. The read falls 3 residues short of the CDR3 end, and the missing part is taken from the germline J gene. The chain couples TRBV5-1 to TRBJ2-2; tentative D call: TRBD1 (6 bases). The CDR3 has 16 residues. Germline V gives CDR1 SGHRS, CDR2 YFSETQ. The V end was cut by 0 bases, the J end by 2 bases, with 11 bases between. The sequenced CDR3 bases are TGCGCCAGCAGCTTGGGGGGGACACTTAACACCGGGGAG. It yields the protein CASSLGGTLNTGE. The full CDR3 reads CASSLGGTLNTGELFF. The variable domain in full, completed from reference TRBV5-1 and TRBJ2-2, reads KAGVTQTPRYLIKTRGQQVTLSCSPISGHRSVSWYQQTPGQGLQFLFEYFSETQRNKGNFPGRFSGRQFSNSRSEMNVSTLELGDSALYLCASSLGGTLNTGELFFGEGSRLTVL.

This clone was detected ten times or more. The read ends 3 residues early relative to the CDR3; the germline J gene fills the gap. The chain joins TRBV14 to TRBJ2-1, with D uncertain. This CDR3 has 15 amino acids. V lost 4 bases to trimming and J lost 0 bases, with 10 bases between them. Germline CDR1 and CDR2: SGHDN and FVKESK. The CDR3 protein is CASSPQQSSYNEQFF. The sequenced part of the CDR3 DNA is TGTGCCAGCAGCCCCCAACAGTCCTCCTACAATGAG.

This clone has ten or more counts. Read coverage stops 3 residues before the CDR3 terminus; the germline J gene supplies the remainder. The V call is TRBV30, the J call TRBJ2-2, with D possibly being TRBD2 (5 bases). Germline V gene lookup returns CDR1 GTSNPN and CDR2 SVGIG (reference sequence). This CDR3 is built from 15 residues. Trimming removed 2 bases at V and 1 base at J, with 11 bases between. The covered CDR3 bases are TGTGCCTGGAGTTGGCGGGCAGAGAACACCGGGGAG. This translates into CAWSWRAENTGE. The CDR3 reads in full as CAWSWRAENTGELFF.

The sample holds many counts of this clone. The read ends 3 residues early relative to the CDR3; the germline J gene fills the gap. The chain joins TRBV6-1 to TRBJ1-2, with D perhaps matching TRBD1 (6 bases). The germline gives CDR1 MNHNS, CDR2 SASEGT. Trimming cost V 1 base and J 4 bases, with 19 bases left between them. The CDR3 is 17 amino acids. The CDR3 here is CASSEEGTTGISYGYTF. CDR3 DNA (partial): TGTGCCAGCAGTGAAGAAGGTACGACAGGTATCTCCTATGGC.

This clone has a count of ten or more. Read sequence stops 3 residues before the CDR3 end, and the germline J gene provides the missing end. The chain couples TRBV5-1 to TRBJ1-1; 8 positions agree with TRBD1. Germline-derived CDR1 and CDR2 are SGHRS and YFSETQ. The CDR3 has 15 residues. Trimming cost V 4 bases and J 6 bases; bases outside gene matches: 11. CDR3 bases read: TGCGCCAGCAGCCCCCCCGAGACAGGGGTCCCTGAA. Its protein product is CASSPPETGVPE. The complete CDR3 reads CASSPPETGVPEAFF.

Ten or more counts support this clone. The read ends 3 residues before the CDR3 terminus; that terminus is restored from the germline J gene. The V gene is TRBV7-2, the J gene TRBJ2-4; TRBD2 matches at 7 bases. The CDR3 contains 15 residues. CDR1 and CDR2 from the germline V gene are SGHTA and FQGNSA. The CDR3 bases that were read are TGTGCCAGCAGCTTAGGGGGGACTATGGGCGGGATT. Translating it yields CASSLGGTMGGI. The CDR3 as a whole reads CASSLGGTMGGIQYF.

This clone was observed a few times. The CDR3 is cut off 3 residues early in the read; its end comes from the germline J gene. The rearrangement uses TRBV5-8 and TRBJ1-5; the D gene is possibly TRBD1 (6 bases). The CDR3 loop spans 15 amino acids. With 2 bases removed from V and 0 bases from J, the gap between germline ends came to 9 bases. In germline, CDR1 is SGHTS, CDR2 YDEGEE. CDR3 sequence reads: CASSFWDNSNQPQHF. The sequenced part of the CDR3 DNA is TGTGCCAGCAGCTTTTGGGACAATAGCAATCAGCCC.

This clone was seen at least ten times. The read stops 3 residues short of the end of the CDR3; the missing end is completed from the germline J gene. This chain links TRBV5-4 with TRBJ2-6, with 11 bases fitting TRBD2. CDR1 is SGHNT, CDR2 YYREEE, per germline (reference sequence). The J segment lost 3 bases and the V segment lost 5 bases, leaving 4 bases of the junction unmatched. The CDR3 totals 16 residues. Incomplete CDR3 DNA: TGTGCCAGCAGTCTAGCGGGAGGAGTTGGGGCCAACGTC. Translating it yields CASSLAGGVGANV. The CDR3 in full is CASSLAGGVGANVLTF.

This clone was counted at least ten times. The read ends 3 residues before the CDR3 terminus; that terminus is restored from the germline J gene. The V gene is TRBV7-6, the J gene TRBJ2-6; no firm D call. CDR3 length: 16 residues. Germline loops: CDR1 SGHVS, CDR2 FNYEAQ. Trimming took 3 bases from V and 4 from J, leaving 13 bases between them. CDR3 in amino acids: CASSFLAPGGANVLTF. The CDR3 bases that were read are TGTGCCAGCAGCTTCCTCGCCCCCGGGGGGGCCAACGTC.

This clone was observed many times. The DNA ends 3 residues before the CDR3 does, and the rest of the CDR3 is filled in from the germline J gene. The V gene is TRBV20-1, the J gene TRBJ2-5; D possibly corresponds to TRBD1 (7 bases). The length of the CDR3 is 16 residues. V gave up 5 bases and J gave up 2 bases, with 21 bases separating them. Germline-derived CDR1 and CDR2 are DFQATT and SNEGSKA (reference sequence). The chain's CDR3 is CSAPAGGQTSQETQYF. Partial CDR3 DNA: TGCAGTGCTCCCGCCGGGGGACAGACGAGTCAAGAGACC.

On this clone itself: The CDR3 end is not reached by the read, which stops 3 residues before it; the germline J gene fills it in. This chain joins TRBV5-1 and TRBJ2-1; a possible D gene is TRBD2 (6 bases). The CDR3 contains 15 residues. Germline assignment: CDR1 SGHRS and CDR2 YFSETQ. V was cut by 0 bases and J by 4 bases, with 11 bases left in between. Incomplete CDR3 DNA: TGCGCCAGCAGCTTGGGGGACTCCGGGTACAATGAG. Protein product: CASSLGDSGYNE. The CDR3 reads in full as CASSLGDSGYNEQFF.

This clone was picked up many times. The read gets to within 3 residues of the CDR3 end, and the germline J gene fills in the rest. The rearrangement joins TRBV12-3 or TRBV12-4 to TRBJ1-5; tentatively, D is TRBD1 (5 bases). The V end was cut by 3 bases, the J end by 6 bases, with 15 bases between. This CDR3 region has 15 residues. This CDR3 reads CASSFGRQGRQPQHF. The sequenced CDR3 bases are TGTGCCAGCAGTTTCGGGAGGCAGGGTCGTCAGCCC.

This clone showed up just a few times. The sequenced CDR3 bases are TGTGCCAGCAGTGAGGGGACTAGCGCCAATACG. Encoded protein: CASSEGTSANT. The whole CDR3 is CASSEGTSANTQYF. The J gene is TRBJ2-3, the V gene TRBV2, with TRBD2 identical over 10 bases. The read ends 3 residues early relative to the CDR3; the germline J gene fills the gap. J was trimmed by 7 bases and V by 3 bases; bases with no gene match: 4. From germline, CDR1 is SNHLY and CDR2 FYNNEI. The length of the CDR3 is 14 residues.